This TCR beta chain was captured by sequencing in a study of T cell clonality in common variable immunodeficiency. Libraries were prepared by immunoSEQ multiplex PCR; TCRdb keeps only in-frame clonotypes and omits some of them. Recorded here are 25,000 to 35,000 clones, none singletons. The CDR3 length is 17 residues. Germline trimming cut 4 bases from V and 2 bases from J; bases unmatched to any gene: 11. Germline lookup yields CDR1 KGHSH and CDR2 LQKENI. Whole-study results and caveats: Fewer deletions and N-nucleotide insertions were reportedly seen in common variable immunodeficiency TCR beta sequences. T cell subpopulation sequencing would be needed to explain CVID clonality. Fewer TCRbeta clones were shared among CVID subjects than controls.

This clone was seen ten or more times. What it recognizes is unknown. The read ends 3 residues before the CDR3 terminus; that terminus is restored from the germline J gene. The TCR comes from a human donor with common variable immunodeficiency. The V call is TRBV18, the J call TRBJ2-3; TRBD2 agrees at 8 bases. Input material: peripheral blood mononuclear cells. The part of the CDR3 DNA that was read is TGTGCCAGCTCACGCGGTCTGGCTAGCGGGCTCACAGATACG. Translated, it gives CASSRGLASGLTDT. In full, the CDR3 reads CASSRGLASGLTDTQYF.